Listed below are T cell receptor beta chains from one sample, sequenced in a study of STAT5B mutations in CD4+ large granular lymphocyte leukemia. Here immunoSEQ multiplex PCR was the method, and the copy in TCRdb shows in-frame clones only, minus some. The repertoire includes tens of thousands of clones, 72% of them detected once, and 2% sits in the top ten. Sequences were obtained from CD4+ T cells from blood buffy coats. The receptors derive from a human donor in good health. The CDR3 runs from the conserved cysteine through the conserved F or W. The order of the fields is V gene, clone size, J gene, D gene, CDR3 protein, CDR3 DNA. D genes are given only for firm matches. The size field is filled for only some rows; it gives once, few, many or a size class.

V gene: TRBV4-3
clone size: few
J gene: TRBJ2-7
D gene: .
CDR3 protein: CASSHNQGYEQYF
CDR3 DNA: TGCGCCAGCAGCCATAATCAGGGTTACGAGCAGTACTTC

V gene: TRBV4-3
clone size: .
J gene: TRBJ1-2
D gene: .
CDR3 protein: CASSQVGTSVYGYTF
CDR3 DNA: TGCGCCAGCAGCCAAGTCGGGACATCTGTCTATGGCTACACCTTC

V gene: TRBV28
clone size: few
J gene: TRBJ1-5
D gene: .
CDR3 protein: CASRSTPREAQPQHF
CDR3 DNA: TGTGCCAGCCGCTCCACCCCCAGGGAGGCTCAGCCCCAGCATTTT

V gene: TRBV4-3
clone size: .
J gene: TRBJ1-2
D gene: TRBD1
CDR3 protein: CASRRGTGIDLYGYTF
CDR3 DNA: TGCGCCAGCAGGCGCGGGACAGGGATAGACTTGTATGGCTACACCTTC

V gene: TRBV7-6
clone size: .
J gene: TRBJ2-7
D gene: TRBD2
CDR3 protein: CASSQRALAGGNYEQYF
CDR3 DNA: TGTGCCAGCAGCCAAAGGGCCCTAGCGGGGGGGAACTACGAGCAGTACTTC

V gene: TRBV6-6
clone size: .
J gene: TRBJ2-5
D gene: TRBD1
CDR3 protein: CASSEQGLPQETQYF
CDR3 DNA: TGTGCCAGCAGCGAACAGGGGCTACCTCAAGAGACCCAGTACTTC

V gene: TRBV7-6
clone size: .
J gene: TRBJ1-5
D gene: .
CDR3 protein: CASSLDSGQPQHF
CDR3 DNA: TGTGCCAGCAGCTTAGATTCTGGTCAGCCCCAGCATTTT

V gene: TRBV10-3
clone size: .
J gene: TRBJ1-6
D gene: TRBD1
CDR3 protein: CAISESGGGYNSPLHF
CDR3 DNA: TGTGCCATCAGTGAGTCAGGGGGCGGCTATAATTCACCCCTCCACTTT

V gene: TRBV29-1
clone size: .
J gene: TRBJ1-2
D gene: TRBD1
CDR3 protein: CSVEVNTGGAYYGYTF
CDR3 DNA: TGCAGCGTTGAAGTCAATACAGGGGGCGCGTACTATGGCTACACCTTC

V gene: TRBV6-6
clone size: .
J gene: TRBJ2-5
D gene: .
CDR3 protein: CASSYGGGVEETQYF
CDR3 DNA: TGTGCCAGCAGTTACGGGGGTGGGGTCGAGGAGACCCAGTACTTC

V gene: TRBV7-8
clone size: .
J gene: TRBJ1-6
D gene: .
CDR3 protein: CASSLAGGARPNSPLHF
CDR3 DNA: TGTGCCAGCAGCTTAGCGGGGGGGGCCCGACCTAATTCACCCCTCCACTTT

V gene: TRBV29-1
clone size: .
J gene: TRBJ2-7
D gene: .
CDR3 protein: CSVEISGSGEQYF
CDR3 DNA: TGCAGCGTTGAAATATCAGGGAGCGGCGAGCAGTACTTC

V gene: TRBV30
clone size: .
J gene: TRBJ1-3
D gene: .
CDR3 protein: CAWSLGFGNTIYF
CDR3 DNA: TGTGCCTGGAGTCTCGGCTTTGGAAACACCATATATTTT

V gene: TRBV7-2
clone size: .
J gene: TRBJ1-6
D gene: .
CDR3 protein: CASSFGQTNSPLHF
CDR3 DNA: TGTGCCAGCAGCTTCGGACAGACAAATTCACCCCTCCACTTT

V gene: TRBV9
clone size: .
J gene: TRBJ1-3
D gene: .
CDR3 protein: CASISPGTFGNTIYF
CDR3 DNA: TGTGCCAGCATTTCCCCGGGAACATTCGGAAACACCATATATTTT

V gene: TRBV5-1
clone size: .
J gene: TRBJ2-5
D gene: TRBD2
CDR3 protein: CASSPTVSGASGETQYF
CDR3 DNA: TGCGCCAGCAGCCCTACCGTTAGCGGGGCTTCGGGAGAGACCCAGTACTTC

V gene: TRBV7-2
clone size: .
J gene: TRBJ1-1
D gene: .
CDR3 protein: CASSFSENTEAFF
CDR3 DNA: TGTGCCAGCAGCTTTTCCGAGAACACTGAAGCTTTCTTT

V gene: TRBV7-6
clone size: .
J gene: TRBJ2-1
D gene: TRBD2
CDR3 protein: CASSLVGGGHNEQFF
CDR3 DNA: TGTGCCAGCAGCTTAGTTGGGGGGGGTCACAATGAGCAGTTCTTC

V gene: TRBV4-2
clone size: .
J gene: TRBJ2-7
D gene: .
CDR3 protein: CASSQEPRETEQYF
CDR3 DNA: TGTGCCAGCAGCCAGGAACCGAGGGAGACCGAGCAGTACTTC

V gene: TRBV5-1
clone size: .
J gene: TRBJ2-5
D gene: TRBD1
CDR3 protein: CASSRRTGEETQYF
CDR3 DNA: TGCGCCAGCAGCAGGAGGACAGGGGAAGAGACCCAGTACTTC

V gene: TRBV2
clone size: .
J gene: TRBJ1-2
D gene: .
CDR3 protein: CASSEVRVKGYTF
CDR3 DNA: TGTGCCAGCAGTGAAGTCAGGGTAAAGGGCTACACCTTC

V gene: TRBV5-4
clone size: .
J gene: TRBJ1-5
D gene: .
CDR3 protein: CASSLAGDSNQPQHF
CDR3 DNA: TGTGCCAGCAGCTTGGCAGGTGATAGCAATCAGCCCCAGCATTTT

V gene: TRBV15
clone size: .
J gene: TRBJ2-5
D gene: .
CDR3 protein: CATSGPGQYQETQYF
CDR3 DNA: TGTGCCACCAGCGGCCCTGGACAGTACCAAGAGACCCAGTACTTC

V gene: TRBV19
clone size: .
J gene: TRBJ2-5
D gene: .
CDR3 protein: CASSPGTGETQYF
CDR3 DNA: TGTGCCAGTAGTCCCGGGACTGGGGAGACCCAGTACTTC

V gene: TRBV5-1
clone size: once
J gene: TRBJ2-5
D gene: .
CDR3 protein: CASSLNDHRPGSQYF
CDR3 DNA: TGCGCCAGCAGCTTGAACGACCATCGCCCGGGGTCCCAGTACTTC

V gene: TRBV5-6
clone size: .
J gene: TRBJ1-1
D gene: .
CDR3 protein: CASSLGTRNTEAFF
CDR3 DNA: TGTGCCAGCAGCTTGGGGACCAGAAACACTGAAGCTTTCTTT

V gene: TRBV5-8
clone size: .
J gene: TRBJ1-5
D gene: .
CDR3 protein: CASSVFGSGVLLDQPQHF
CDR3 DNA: TGTGCCAGCAGCGTGTTCGGGTCGGGGGTTCTTTTGGATCAGCCCCAGCATTTT

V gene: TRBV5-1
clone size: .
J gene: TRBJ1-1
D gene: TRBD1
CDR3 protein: CASRQTGGSRNTEAFF
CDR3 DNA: TGCGCCAGCAGACAGACAGGGGGCTCGAGGAACACTGAAGCTTTCTTT

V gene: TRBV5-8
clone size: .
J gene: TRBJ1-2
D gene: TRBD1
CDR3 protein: CASSVRGRGNYGYTF
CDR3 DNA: TGTGCCAGCAGCGTAAGGGGGCGGGGGAACTATGGCTACACCTTC

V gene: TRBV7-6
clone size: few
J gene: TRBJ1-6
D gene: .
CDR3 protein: CASSRGRVENSPLHF
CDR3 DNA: TGTGCCAGCAGCCGGGGACGGGTGGAGAATTCACCCCTCCACTTT

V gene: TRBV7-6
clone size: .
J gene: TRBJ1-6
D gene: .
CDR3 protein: CASSFAGRNNSPLHF
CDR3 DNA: TGTGCCAGCAGCTTTGCCGGGAGAAATAATTCACCCCTCCACTTT

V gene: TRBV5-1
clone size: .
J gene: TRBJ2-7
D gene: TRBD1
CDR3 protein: CASSLEAGQGTEQYF
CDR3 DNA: TGCGCCAGCAGCTTGGAGGCGGGACAGGGTACCGAGCAGTACTTC

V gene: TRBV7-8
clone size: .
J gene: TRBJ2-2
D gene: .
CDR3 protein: CASSLTGAKGTGELFF
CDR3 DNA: TGTGCCAGCAGCTTAACTGGAGCCAAGGGGACCGGGGAGCTGTTTTTT

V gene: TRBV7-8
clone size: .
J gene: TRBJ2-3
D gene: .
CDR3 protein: CASSELGLLRTQYF
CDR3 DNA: TGTGCCAGCAGCGAACTAGGACTGCTACGTACGCAGTATTTT

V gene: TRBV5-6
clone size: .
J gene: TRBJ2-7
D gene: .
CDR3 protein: CASSLLTGGPLEQYF
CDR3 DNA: TGTGCCAGCAGCTTACTGACCGGGGGACCTTTAGAGCAGTACTTC

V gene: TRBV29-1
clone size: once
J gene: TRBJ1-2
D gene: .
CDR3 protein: CSVTTGGGYTF
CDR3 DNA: TGCAGCGTTACGACAGGCGGTGGCTACACCTTC

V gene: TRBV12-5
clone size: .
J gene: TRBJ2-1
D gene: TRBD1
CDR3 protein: CASESGTGRVYNEQFF
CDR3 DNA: TGTGCTAGTGAGTCCGGGACAGGGAGGGTCTACAATGAGCAGTTCTTC

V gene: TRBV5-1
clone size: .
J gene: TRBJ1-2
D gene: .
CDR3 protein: CASSPGGRINYGYTF
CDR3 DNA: TGCGCCAGCAGCCCGGGGGGCAGGATCAACTATGGCTACACCTTC

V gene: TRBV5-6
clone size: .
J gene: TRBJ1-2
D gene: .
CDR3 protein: CASSLGGRGSNYGYTF
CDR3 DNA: TGTGCCAGCAGCTTGGGGGGCCGTGGGTCTAACTATGGCTACACCTTC

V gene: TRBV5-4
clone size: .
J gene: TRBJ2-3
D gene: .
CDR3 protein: CASSLAGSRGGTQYF
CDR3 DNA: TGTGCCAGCAGCTTGGCCGGCTCCCGCGGAGGTACGCAGTATTTT

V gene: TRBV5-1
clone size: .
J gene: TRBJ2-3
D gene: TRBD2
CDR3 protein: CASSIWTSGASTDTQYF
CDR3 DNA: TGCGCCAGCAGCATATGGACTAGCGGGGCTAGCACAGATACGCAGTATTTT